The 8 T cell receptor beta chains presented below share a single source sample, sequenced in a study of blood T cell repertoires in COVID-19. Assay used: immunoSEQ multiplex PCR; TCRdb lists only in-frame clones, some missing. This sample has some 93,000 clones, with around 75% found just once. The sample was peripheral blood. The receptor set was obtained from a human donor in a cohort sampled during active COVID-19.

CDR3 loop: CASSEWGQIGGNEQFF. In DNA, the CDR3 is TGTGCCAGCAGTGAATGGGGGCAAATCGGGGGGAATGAGCAGTTCTTC. The genes are TRBV6-1 and TRBJ2-1, with D maybe TRBD2 (7 bases). The germline V gene encodes CDR1 MNHNS and CDR2 SASEGT. V was shortened by 2 bases and J by 7 bases, with 18 bases between the two germline ends. This CDR3 is 16 amino acids long.

This rearrangement joins TRBV14 to TRBJ2-3, with 8 positions matching TRBD2. Germline V gene data show CDR1 as SGHDN and CDR2 as FVKESK. V dropped 4 bases and J dropped 8; count of bases not matched to a gene: 14. The CDR3 is made up of 16 amino acids. CDR3 protein: CASSPPRAGGFSTQYF. CDR3 sequence (DNA): TGTGCCAGCAGCCCCCCCCGGGCGGGAGGTTTTAGTACGCAGTATTTT. The variable domain in full, with the rest retrieved from reference TRBV14 and TRBJ2-3, is EAGVTQFPSHSVIEKGQTVTLRCDPISGHDNLYWYRRVMGKEIKFLLHFVKESKQDESGMPNNRFLAERTGGTYSTLKVQPAELEDSGVYFCASSPPRAGGFSTQYFGPGTRLTVL.

This clone was seen repeatedly, ten times or more. V gene TRBV5-1 combines with J gene TRBJ2-2; 10 bases map to TRBD1. V shed 3 bases and J 5 bases; nucleotides not matched to a gene: 4. The V gene's germline CDR1 is SGHRS and CDR2 YFSETQ. The CDR3 contains 15 residues. CDR3 sequence (DNA): TGCGCCAGCAGCTCAGGACAGGGGGTAACCGGGGAGCTGTTTTTT. This encodes CASSSGQGVTGELFF.

V usage is TRBV27 and J usage is TRBJ1-1; TRBD1 is a possible D gene (6 bases). The CDR3 extends over 15 amino acids. CDR1 is MNHEY and CDR2 is SMNVEV in the germline V gene (reference sequence). V shed 5 bases and J shed 1 base, with 14 bases lying between them. Here the CDR3 reads CASSTTGRRNTEAFF. The CDR3 DNA sequence: TGTGCCAGCAGTACTACAGGGAGAAGGAACACTGAAGCTTTCTTT.

The rearrangement uses TRBV27 and TRBJ2-2, with 7 bases fitting TRBD2. The CDR3 is 15 residues long. Trimming removed 3 bases from V and 3 bases from J; junction bases left unmatched: 4. The germline gives CDR1 MNHEY, CDR2 SMNVEV (reference sequence). The CDR3 DNA reads TGTGCCAGCAGTTTCGCTAGCGGATACACCGGGGAGCTGTTTTTT. Translated, it gives CASSFASGYTGELFF.

The V call is TRBV5-8, the J call TRBJ2-5; D is possibly TRBD1 (5 bases). This CDR3 comprises 13 residues. Germline V lookup: CDR1 SGHTS, CDR2 YDEGEE. With 5 bases removed from V and 1 base from J, the gap between germline ends came to 9 bases. The CDR3 sequence: CASRLGAQETQYF. In DNA, the CDR3 is TGTGCCAGCAGGCTTGGGGCCCAAGAGACCCAGTACTTC. The variable domain in full, completed from reference TRBV5-8 and TRBJ2-5, reads EAGVTQSPTHLIKTRGQQATLRCSPISGHTSVYWYQQALGLGLQFLLWYDEGEERNRGNFPPRFSGRQFPNYSSELNVNALELEDSALYLCASRLGAQETQYFGPGTRLLVL.

The chain links TRBV7-2 to TRBJ1-1; 8 nucleotides line up with TRBD1. Germline trimming cut 5 bases from V and 3 bases from J; bases unmatched to any gene: 5. Germline V gene sequence: CDR1 SGHTA, CDR2 FQGNSA. This CDR3 region has 14 residues. The CDR3 bases are TGTGCCAGCAGCGCCACAGGGGGGGACACTGAAGCTTTCTTT. It encodes CASSATGGDTEAFF.

J is TRBJ1-2 and V is TRBV5-4; tentative D call: TRBD1 (5 bases). V lost 2 bases and J 2 bases, leaving 7 bases between the germline ends. CDR3 size: 13 residues. Germline V gene sequence: CDR1 SGHNT, CDR2 YYREEE (reference sequence). The CDR3 nucleotides read TGTGCCAGCAGCTTCACAGGCAACTATGGCTACACCTTC. Its protein is CASSFTGNYGYTF.